The 10 T cell receptor beta chains reported below all come from one sample, sequenced in a study of T cells in Graves' hyperthyroidism and ophthalmopathy. Amplification targeted TCR beta CDR3 regions from RNA transcripts. The HTBI primer set drove a first-round RT-PCR of the TCR CDR3. From the multiplex PCR reads, TCRdb called clonotypes with MiXCR, one entry per CDR3 protein. Of some 320,000 distinct CDR3 sequences listed, about an eighth were seen once; the top ten hold 34%. The sample taken for sequencing was blood. These receptors all stem from a woman between 40 and 55 years old with Graves' ophthalmopathy.

There are many counts of this clonotype. V is TRBV6-1 and J is TRBJ1-5; 8 bases match TRBD1. Germline V gives CDR1 MNHNS, CDR2 SASEGT. The CDR3 contains 14 residues. V lost 3 bases and J lost 2; bases outside the gene matches: 0. The CDR3 DNA reads TGTGCCAGCAGTGAGACAGGGGGCAATCAGCCCCAGCATTTT. Its protein is CASSETGGNQPQHF.

This clonotype was counted ten times or more. The gene calls are TRBV2 and TRBJ2-2, with 10 nucleotides matching TRBD2. V trimming: 4 bases; J trimming: 1 base; junction bases outside the gene matches: 6. This CDR3 has 17 amino acids. Germline CDR1 and CDR2: SNHLY and FYNNEI. The CDR3 DNA is TGTGCCAGCAGTGGTCCTAGCGGGGGCCAGAACACCGGGGAGCTGTTTTTT. It translates to CASSGPSGGQNTGELFF. Looking up the rest from reference TRBV2 and TRBJ2-2 gives the full variable domain: EPEVTQTPSHQVTQMGQEVILRCVPISNHLYFYWYRQILGQKVEFLVSFYNNEISEKSEIFDDQFSVERPDGSNFTLKIRSTKLEDSAMYFCASSGPSGGQNTGELFFGEGSRLTVL.

The chain uses TRBV25-1 and TRBJ1-6, with 8 bases lining up with TRBD1. The CDR3 length is 14 residues. Germline V lookup: CDR1 MGHDK, CDR2 SYGVNS. Trimming took 8 bases from V and 6 from J; bases not matched to a gene: 6. In nucleotides, the CDR3 is TGTGCCAGCTGCCAGGGGGCGGTTAATTCACCCCTCCACTTT. This encodes CASCQGAVNSPLHF.

In its sample, this clonotype was seen a few times. The chain uses TRBV29-1 and TRBJ1-2; maybe TRBD1 (6 bases). The CDR3 runs 13 residues. Germline V CDR1 and CDR2: SQVTM, ANQGSEA. V gave up 4 bases and J gave up 8 bases, with 17 bases separating them. Here the CDR3 reads CSVVGGESRGYTF. The DNA of the CDR3 is TGCAGCGTTGTAGGGGGGGAATCTAGAGGCTACACCTTC.

The rearrangement links TRBV11-2 to TRBJ1-6; the match to TRBD1 covers 11 bases. Unmatched junction bases numbered 12, after V lost 1 base and J lost 7 bases. The CDR3 loop spans 19 amino acids. Per the germline V gene, CDR1 is SGHAT and CDR2 is FQNNGV. CDR3 residues: CASSLVGGQGVVWNSPLHF. DNA for the CDR3: TGTGCCAGCAGCTTAGTGGGGGGACAGGGGGTCGTGTGGAATTCACCCCTCCACTTT.

Ten or more counts support this clonotype. This chain uses TRBV10-2 with TRBJ2-5, with 14 bases aligning to TRBD2. The germline gives CDR1 WSHSY, CDR2 SAAADI. This CDR3 has 17 residues. The V segment lost 8 bases and the J segment 4 bases; nucleotides outside the gene matches: 12. The CDR3 sequence: CASRTNQGLAGVETQYF. The CDR3 coding sequence is TGCGCCAGCCGTACCAACCAGGGACTAGCGGGGGTAGAGACCCAGTACTTC.

This clonotype was detected many times. This sequence joins TRBV20-1 and TRBJ2-7; 14 nucleotides agree with TRBD2. V lost 5 bases, J lost 7 bases, and 7 bases stayed unmatched. Germline V gene lookup returns CDR1 DFQATT and CDR2 SNEGSKA (reference sequence). The CDR3 has 14 residues. The CDR3 nucleotides are TGCAGTGCTTCACCGGGACTAGCGGGGGATGAGCAGTACTTC. Its protein product is CSASPGLAGDEQYF.

This clonotype was counted at least ten times. This sequence joins TRBV24-1 and TRBJ2-1; 9 bases line up with TRBD2. The CDR3 spans 15 residues. J lost 6 bases, V lost 3 bases, and 5 bases had no gene match. Germline-derived CDR1 and CDR2 are KGHDR and SFDVKD. DNA of the CDR3: TGTGCCACCAGTGATAAGCGGGGGGCCTTCAATGAGCAGTTCTTC. It yields the protein CATSDKRGAFNEQFF.

In the case of this clonotype: Compared with germline, one end of the junction differs, possibly owing to a read error. The chain carries TRBV20-1 and TRBJ2-7; D is perhaps TRBD1 (5 bases). There are 14 residues in the CDR3. Germline CDR1 reads DFQATT; CDR2 reads SNEGSKA (reference sequence). CDR3: CSARDSRSSYEQYF. DNA for the CDR3: TGCAGTGCTCGAGACAGTAGGAGCTCCTACGAGCAGTACTTC.

This clonotype has ten or more counts. The chain joins TRBV11-2 to TRBJ2-5; TRBD2 matches 13 bases. The CDR3 is 18 residues long. Germline CDR1 is SGHAT and CDR2 is FQNNGV. Trimming removed 5 bases from V and 5 bases from J; junction bases left unmatched: 14. The CDR3 region is CASSRPGLAGWATETQYF. As DNA, the CDR3 is TGTGCCAGCAGCCGGCCGGGACTAGCGGGATGGGCGACGGAGACCCAGTACTTC.